This T cell receptor (beta chain) was captured in a study of blood T cell repertoires in COVID-19. Overall study context: Sources were T cells, B-cell-depleted T cells, or PBMCs; the material itself was cDNA or gDNA.

Per the authors' pipeline: Estimation of nucleated cell counts was performed using reference gene primer amplification. Libraries were prepared by immunoSEQ multiplex PCR; TCRdb keeps only in-frame clonotypes and omits some of them. D and trimming come from the DNA, and the V and J calls and clone size come from that table. This sample carries some 300,000 clones, 88% of them seen once, and the ten largest clones take just under 1%. Those enrolled, adults aged roughly 18 to 95 years, came from about two dozen US areas. Participant reports of clinical history set cohort assignment. The sample taken for sequencing was PBMCs or T cells enriched from blood (not recorded which). This TCR was sampled from a woman aged 25 to 39 who had recovered from COVID-19.

The CDR3 here is CASTLHRDRSYEQYF. In nucleotides, the CDR3 is TGTGCCAGCACCCTCCACCGGGATCGGTCCTACGAGCAGTACTTC. The chain recombines TRBV7-8 with TRBJ2-7, with D perhaps TRBD2 (5 bases). The germline V gene has CDR1 SGHVS and CDR2 FQNEAQ. V shed 7 bases and J shed 1 base, with 17 bases lying between them. The CDR3 length is 15 residues. Using reference TRBV7-8 and TRBJ2-7 for the parts outside the CDR3, the full variable domain is GAGVSQSPRYKVAKRGQDVALRCDPISGHVSLFWYQQALGQGPEFLTYFQNEAQLDKSGLPSDRFFAERPEGSVSTLKIQRTQQEDSAVYLCASTLHRDRSYEQYFGPGTRLTVT.